The 5 T cell receptor beta chains reported below all come from one sample, sequenced in a study of cytomegalovirus exposure and HLA in healthy donors. The protocol was immunoSEQ multiplex PCR, while the TCRdb copy is restricted to in-frame clones and leaves out a portion. Of 60,000 to 65,000 clones in the sample, around 96% are singletons; the top ten hold roughly 1.2%. The sample consisted of PBMCs. Receptors were obtained from a woman aged 18-29 years in good health and CMV-seronegative.

J is TRBJ1-5 and V is TRBV18; D is perhaps TRBD1 (5 bases). In germline, CDR1 is KGHSH, CDR2 LQKENI. The CDR3 spans 17 residues. With 1 base removed from V and 2 bases from J, the gap between germline ends came to 15 bases. CDR3 sequence: CASSPLRQTQGNQPQHF. CDR3 sequence (DNA): TGTGCCAGCTCACCACTTCGACAGACACAGGGCAATCAGCCCCAGCATTTT.

This chain joins TRBV7-9 and TRBJ1-4, with 7 bases identical to TRBD1. The germline gives CDR1 SEHNR, CDR2 FQNEAQ (reference sequence). The V gene end was trimmed by 5 bases and the J gene end by 10 bases; junction bases not matched to a gene: 13. The CDR3 is 15 amino acids. As DNA, the CDR3 is TGTGCCAGCAGCCCTTCCGGGACAGCCATTGCAAAACTGTTTTTT. It encodes CASSPSGTAIAKLFF.

The chain employs TRBV28 and TRBJ2-5; TRBD1 agrees at 7 bases. J was trimmed by 3 bases and V by 7 bases; bases with no gene match: 14. There are 16 residues in the CDR3. Per germline, CDR1 MDHEN and CDR2 SYDVKM. CDR3: CASNSPGQQKKETQYF. The CDR3 nucleotides are TGTGCCAGCAACTCCCCGGGACAGCAGAAAAAAGAGACCCAGTACTTC.

This clone was counted a single time. This chain uses TRBV19 with TRBJ1-3; unclear D gene. V lost 8 bases, J lost 0 bases, and 8 bases lay in between. Germline CDR1 reads LNHDA; CDR2 reads SQIVND (reference sequence). The CDR3 runs 13 residues. The CDR3 DNA sequence: TGTGCCAGTGGGAGGAGCTCTGGAAACACCATATATTTT. It is translated as CASGRSSGNTIYF.

V gene TRBV4-3 combines with J gene TRBJ1-4, with a tentative D call TRBD1 (6 bases). CDR1 and CDR2 (germline): LGHNA, YSLEER. Trimming stripped 1 base from V and 0 bases from J, with 18 bases between. CDR3 size: 19 residues. The CDR3 here is CASSQGSGGAGATNEKLFF. For the CDR3, the DNA is TGCGCCAGCAGCCAAGGGTCCGGGGGCGCGGGAGCAACTAATGAAAAACTGTTTTTT.